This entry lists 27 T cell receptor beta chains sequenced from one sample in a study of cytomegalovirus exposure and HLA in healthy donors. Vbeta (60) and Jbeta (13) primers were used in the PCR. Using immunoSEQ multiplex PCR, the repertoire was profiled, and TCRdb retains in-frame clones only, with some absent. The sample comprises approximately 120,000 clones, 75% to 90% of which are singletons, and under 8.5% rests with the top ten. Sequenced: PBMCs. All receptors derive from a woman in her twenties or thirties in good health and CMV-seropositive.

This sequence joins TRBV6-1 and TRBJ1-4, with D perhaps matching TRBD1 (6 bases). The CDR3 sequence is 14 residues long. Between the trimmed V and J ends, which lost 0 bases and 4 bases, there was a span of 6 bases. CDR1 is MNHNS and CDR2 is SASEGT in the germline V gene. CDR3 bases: TGTGCCAGCAGTGAAGCAGGGGGTAATGAAAAACTGTTTTTT. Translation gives CASSEAGGNEKLFF.

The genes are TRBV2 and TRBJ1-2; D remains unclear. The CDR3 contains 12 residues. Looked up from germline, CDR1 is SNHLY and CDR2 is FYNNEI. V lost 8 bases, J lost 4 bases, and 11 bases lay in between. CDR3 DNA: TGTGCCAGCCTCGAAGAGGGCTATGGCTACACCTTC. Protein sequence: CASLEEGYGYTF.

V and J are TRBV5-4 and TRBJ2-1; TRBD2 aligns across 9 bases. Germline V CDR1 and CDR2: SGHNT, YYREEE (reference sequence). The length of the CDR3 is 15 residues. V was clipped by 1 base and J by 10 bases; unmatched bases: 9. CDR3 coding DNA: TGTGCCAGCAGCTTGATTGCGGGGGGGGTCGCGGAGCAGTTCTTC. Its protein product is CASSLIAGGVAEQFF. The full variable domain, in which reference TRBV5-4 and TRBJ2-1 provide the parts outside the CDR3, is ETGVTQSPTHLIKTRGQQVTLRCSSQSGHNTVSWYQQALGQGPQFIFQYYREEENGRGNFPPRFSGLQFPNYSSELNVNALELDDSALYLCASSLIAGGVAEQFFGPGTRLTVL.

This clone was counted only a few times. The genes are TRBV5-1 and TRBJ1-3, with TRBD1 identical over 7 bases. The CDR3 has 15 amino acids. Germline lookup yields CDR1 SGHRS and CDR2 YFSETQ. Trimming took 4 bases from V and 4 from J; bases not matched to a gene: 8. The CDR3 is CASSDRTGAGNTIYF. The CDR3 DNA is TGCGCCAGCAGCGACCGAACAGGGGCGGGAAACACCATATATTTT.

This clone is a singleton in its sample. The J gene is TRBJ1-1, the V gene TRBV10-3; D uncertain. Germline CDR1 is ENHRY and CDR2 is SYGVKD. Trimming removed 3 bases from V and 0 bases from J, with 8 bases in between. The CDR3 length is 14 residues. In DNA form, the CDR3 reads TGTGCCATCAGTGACCACACATTGAACACTGAAGCTTTCTTT. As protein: CAISDHTLNTEAFF.

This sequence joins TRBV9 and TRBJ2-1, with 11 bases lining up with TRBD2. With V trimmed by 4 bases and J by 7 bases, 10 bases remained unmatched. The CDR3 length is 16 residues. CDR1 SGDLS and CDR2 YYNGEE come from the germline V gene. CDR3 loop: CASSPQLAGVGNEQFF. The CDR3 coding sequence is TGTGCCAGCAGCCCACAACTAGCGGGAGTAGGAAATGAGCAGTTCTTC. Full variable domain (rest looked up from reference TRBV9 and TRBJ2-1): DSGVTQTPKHLITATGQRVTLRCSPRSGDLSVYWYQQSLDQGLQFLIQYYNGEERAKGNILERFSAQQFPDLHSELNLSSLELGDSALYFCASSPQLAGVGNEQFFGPGTRLTVL.

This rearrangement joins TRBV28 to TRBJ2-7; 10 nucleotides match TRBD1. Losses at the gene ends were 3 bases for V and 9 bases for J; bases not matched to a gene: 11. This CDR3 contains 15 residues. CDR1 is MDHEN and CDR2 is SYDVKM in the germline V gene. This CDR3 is CASSLGTGVPRRQYF. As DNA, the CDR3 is TGTGCCAGCAGTTTGGGGACAGGGGTCCCCCGCAGGCAGTACTTC. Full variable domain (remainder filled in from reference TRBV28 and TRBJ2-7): DVKVTQSSRYLVKRTGEKVFLECVQDMDHENMFWYRQDPGLGLRLIYFSYDVKMKEKGDIPEGYSVSREKKERFSLILESASTNQTSMYLCASSLGTGVPRRQYFGPGTRLTVT.

Here the CDR3 reads CASSPRQATNEKLFF. The CDR3, as DNA: TGTGCCAGCAGCCCTCGACAGGCCACTAATGAAAAACTGTTTTTT. The V call is TRBV9, the J call TRBJ1-4, with D perhaps TRBD1 (6 bases). This CDR3 spans 15 amino acids. Trimming removed 4 bases from V and 2 bases from J, with 12 bases in between. Per the germline V gene, CDR1 is SGDLS and CDR2 is YYNGEE. The full variable domain, its missing parts supplied by reference TRBV9 and TRBJ1-4, is DSGVTQTPKHLITATGQRVTLRCSPRSGDLSVYWYQQSLDQGLQFLIQYYNGEERAKGNILERFSAQQFPDLHSELNLSSLELGDSALYFCASSPRQATNEKLFFGSGTQLSVL.

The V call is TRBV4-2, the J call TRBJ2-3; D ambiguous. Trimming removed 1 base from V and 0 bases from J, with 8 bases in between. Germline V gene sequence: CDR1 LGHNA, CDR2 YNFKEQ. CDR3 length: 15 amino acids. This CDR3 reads CASSQGQFSTDTQYF. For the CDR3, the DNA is TGTGCCAGCAGCCAAGGCCAGTTTAGCACAGATACGCAGTATTTT.

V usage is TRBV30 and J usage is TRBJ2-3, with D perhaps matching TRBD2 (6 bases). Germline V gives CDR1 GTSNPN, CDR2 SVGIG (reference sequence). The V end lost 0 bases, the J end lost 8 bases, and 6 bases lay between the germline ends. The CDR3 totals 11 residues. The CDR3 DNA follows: TGTGCCTGGAGTGTGGGGGGTACGCAGTATTTT. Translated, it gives CAWSVGGTQYF. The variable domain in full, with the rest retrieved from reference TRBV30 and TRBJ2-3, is SQTIHQWPATLVQPVGSPLSLECTVEGTSNPNLYWYRQAAGRGLQLLFYSVGIGQISSEVPQNLSASRPQDRQFILSSKKLLLSDSGFYLCAWSVGGTQYFGPGTRLTVL.

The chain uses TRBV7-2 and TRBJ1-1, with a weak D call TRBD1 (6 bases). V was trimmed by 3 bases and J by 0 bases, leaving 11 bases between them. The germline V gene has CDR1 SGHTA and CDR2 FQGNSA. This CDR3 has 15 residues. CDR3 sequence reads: CASSFRWTVNTEAFF. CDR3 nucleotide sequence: TGTGCCAGCAGCTTCCGCTGGACAGTGAACACTGAAGCTTTCTTT.

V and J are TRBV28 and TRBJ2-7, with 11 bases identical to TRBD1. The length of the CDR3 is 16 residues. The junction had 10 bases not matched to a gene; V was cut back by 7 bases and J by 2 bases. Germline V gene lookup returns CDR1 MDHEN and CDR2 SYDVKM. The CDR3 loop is CASNPAAGQGAYEQYF. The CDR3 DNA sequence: TGTGCCAGCAACCCCGCCGCGGGACAGGGGGCCTACGAGCAGTACTTC.

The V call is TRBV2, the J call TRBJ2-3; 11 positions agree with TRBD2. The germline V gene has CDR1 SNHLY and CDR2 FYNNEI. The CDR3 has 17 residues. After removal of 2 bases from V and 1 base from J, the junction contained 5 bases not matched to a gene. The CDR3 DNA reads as TGTGCCAGCAGTGAAACTAGCGGGGGATGGGGCACAGATACGCAGTATTTT. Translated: CASSETSGGWGTDTQYF.

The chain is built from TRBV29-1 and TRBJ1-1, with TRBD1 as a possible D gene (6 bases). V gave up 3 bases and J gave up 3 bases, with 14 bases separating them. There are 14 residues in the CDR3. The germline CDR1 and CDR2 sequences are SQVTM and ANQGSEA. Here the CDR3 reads CSVEVAGEHTEAFF. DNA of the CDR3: TGCAGCGTTGAGGTGGCAGGGGAACACACTGAAGCTTTCTTT.

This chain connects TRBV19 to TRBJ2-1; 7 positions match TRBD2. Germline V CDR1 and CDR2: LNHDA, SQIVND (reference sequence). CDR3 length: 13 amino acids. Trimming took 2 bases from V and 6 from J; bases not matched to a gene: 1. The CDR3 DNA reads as TGTGCCAGTAGTATAACTAGCGCCAATGAGCAGTTCTTC. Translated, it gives CASSITSANEQFF.

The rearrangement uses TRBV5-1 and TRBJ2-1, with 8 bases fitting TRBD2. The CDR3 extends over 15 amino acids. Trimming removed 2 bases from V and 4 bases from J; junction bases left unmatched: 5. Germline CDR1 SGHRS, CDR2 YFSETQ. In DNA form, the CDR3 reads TGCGCCAGCAGCTTACTAGCGGCACAATACAATGAGCAGTTCTTC. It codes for CASSLLAAQYNEQFF.

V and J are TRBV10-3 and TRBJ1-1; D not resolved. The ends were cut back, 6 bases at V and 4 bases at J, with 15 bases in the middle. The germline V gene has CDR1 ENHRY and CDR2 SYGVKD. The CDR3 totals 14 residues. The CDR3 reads CAIRRLTGSTEAFF. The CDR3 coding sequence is TGTGCCATCAGGAGACTCACCGGGAGCACTGAAGCTTTCTTT.

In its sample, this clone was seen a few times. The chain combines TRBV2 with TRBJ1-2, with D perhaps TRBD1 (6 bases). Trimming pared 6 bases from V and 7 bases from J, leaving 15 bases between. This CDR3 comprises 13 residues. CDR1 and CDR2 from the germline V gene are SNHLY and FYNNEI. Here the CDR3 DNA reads TGTGCCAGCAGAGGGGGAGGGTCGGGTGGCTACACCTTC. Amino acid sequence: CASRGGGSGGYTF. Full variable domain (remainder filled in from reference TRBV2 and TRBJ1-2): EPEVTQTPSHQVTQMGQEVILRCVPISNHLYFYWYRQILGQKVEFLVSFYNNEISEKSEIFDDQFSVERPDGSNFTLKIRSTKLEDSAMYFCASRGGGSGGYTFGSGTRLTVV.

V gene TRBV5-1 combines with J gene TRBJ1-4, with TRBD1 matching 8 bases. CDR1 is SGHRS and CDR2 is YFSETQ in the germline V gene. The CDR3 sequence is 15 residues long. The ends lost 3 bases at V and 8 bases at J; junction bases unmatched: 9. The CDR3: CASSSITGGQEKLFF. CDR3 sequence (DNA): TGCGCCAGCAGCTCGATCACAGGGGGGCAAGAAAAACTGTTTTTT.

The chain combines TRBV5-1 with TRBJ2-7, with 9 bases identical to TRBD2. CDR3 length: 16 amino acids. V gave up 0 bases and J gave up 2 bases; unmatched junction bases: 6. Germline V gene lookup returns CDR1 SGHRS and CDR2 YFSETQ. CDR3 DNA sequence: TGCGCCAGCAGCTTGGCGGGGACTAGCCTTACCTACGAGCAGTACTTC. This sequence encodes CASSLAGTSLTYEQYF.

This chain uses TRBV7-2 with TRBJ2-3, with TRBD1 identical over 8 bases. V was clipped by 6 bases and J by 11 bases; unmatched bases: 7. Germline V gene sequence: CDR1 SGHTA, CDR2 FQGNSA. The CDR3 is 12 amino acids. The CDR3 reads CASSSTGGRQYF. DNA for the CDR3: TGTGCCAGCAGTTCTACAGGGGGAAGGCAGTATTTT.

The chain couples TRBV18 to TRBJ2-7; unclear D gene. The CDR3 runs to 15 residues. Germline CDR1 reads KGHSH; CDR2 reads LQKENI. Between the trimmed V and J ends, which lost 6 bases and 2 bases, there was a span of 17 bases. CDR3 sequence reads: CASSRSNQVTYEQYF. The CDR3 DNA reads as TGTGCCAGCTCCCGCTCCAATCAGGTCACCTACGAGCAGTACTTC.

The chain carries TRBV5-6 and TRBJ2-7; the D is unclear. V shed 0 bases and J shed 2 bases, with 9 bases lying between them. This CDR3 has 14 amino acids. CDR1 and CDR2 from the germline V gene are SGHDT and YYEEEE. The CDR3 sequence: CASSLGRSTYEQYF. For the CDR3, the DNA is TGTGCCAGCAGCTTGGGCAGGTCCACCTACGAGCAGTACTTC.

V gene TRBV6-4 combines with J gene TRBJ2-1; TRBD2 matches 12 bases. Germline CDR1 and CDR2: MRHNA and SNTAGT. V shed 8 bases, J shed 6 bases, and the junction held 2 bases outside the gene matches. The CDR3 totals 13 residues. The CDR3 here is CASSSGRANEQFF. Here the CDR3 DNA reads TGTGCCAGCTCTAGCGGGAGGGCCAATGAGCAGTTCTTC.

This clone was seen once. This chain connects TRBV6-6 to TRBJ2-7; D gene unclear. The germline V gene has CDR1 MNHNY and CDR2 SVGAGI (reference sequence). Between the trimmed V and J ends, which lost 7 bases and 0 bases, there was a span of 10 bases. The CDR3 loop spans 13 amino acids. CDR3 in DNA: TGTGCCAGCACCCTCAAGAGCTCCTACGAGCAGTACTTC. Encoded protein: CASTLKSSYEQYF.

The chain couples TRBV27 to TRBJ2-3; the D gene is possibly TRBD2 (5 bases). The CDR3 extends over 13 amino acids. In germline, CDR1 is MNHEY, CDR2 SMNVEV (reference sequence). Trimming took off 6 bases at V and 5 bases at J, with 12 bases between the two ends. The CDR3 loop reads CASREVGVDTQYF. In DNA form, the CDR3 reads TGTGCCAGCAGAGAGGTCGGGGTAGATACGCAGTATTTT.

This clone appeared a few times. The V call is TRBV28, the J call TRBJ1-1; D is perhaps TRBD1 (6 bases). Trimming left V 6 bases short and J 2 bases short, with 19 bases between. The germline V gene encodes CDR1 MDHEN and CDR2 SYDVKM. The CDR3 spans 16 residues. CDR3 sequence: CASSSQGRGRNTEAFF. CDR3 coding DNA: TGTGCCAGCAGCTCACAGGGAAGGGGGAGAAACACTGAAGCTTTCTTT.